The 15 T cell receptor beta chains given below trace back to one sample, sequenced in a study of early T cells in non-severe SARS-CoV-2 infection. Using its own MiXCR run on the 5' RACE reads, TCRdb lists one record per CDR3 protein. This sample carries 28,000 or so distinct CDR3 sequences, roughly 5.6% of them seen once, and the ten largest clones take 4% to 5.5%. The sequenced sample was whole blood. The source of these receptors is an adult who was a healthcare worker with PCR-confirmed SARS-CoV-2 infection or an uninfected control (not recorded which).

There are many counts of this clonotype. This chain joins TRBV3-1 and TRBJ1-5; D remains unclear. The CDR3 is 13 amino acids. The germline CDR1 and CDR2 sequences are LGHDT and YNNKEL (reference sequence). V lost 4 bases to trimming and J lost 7 bases, with 11 bases between them. Here the CDR3 reads CASSPDSRQPQHF. The CDR3 DNA follows: TGTGCCAGCAGCCCGGACTCCAGGCAGCCCCAGCATTTT. Full variable domain (outside the CDR3, taken from reference TRBV3-1 and TRBJ1-5): DTAVSQTPKYLVTQMGNDKSIKCEQNLGHDTMYWYKQDSKKFLKIMFSYNNKELIINETVPNRFSPKSPDKAHLNLHINSLELGDSAVYFCASSPDSRQPQHFGDGTRLSIL.

This clonotype was picked up many times. The chain couples TRBV7-9 to TRBJ1-5, with D possibly matching TRBD1 (6 bases). Germline V gives CDR1 SEHNR, CDR2 FQNEAQ (reference sequence). Trimming shortened V by 5 bases and J by 5 bases, and 13 bases separated the two germline ends. CDR3 length: 14 residues. The CDR3 DNA sequence: TGTGCCAGCAGCCGGGACATCCGCGATCAGCCCCAGCATTTT. It is translated as CASSRDIRDQPQHF.

The chain recombines TRBV4-2 with TRBJ2-5, with TRBD2 matching 7 bases. The germline CDR1 and CDR2 sequences are LGHNA and YNFKEQ. The CDR3 has 17 amino acids. V was pared by 1 base and J by 5 bases, with 13 bases of the junction left unmatched. The CDR3 region is CASSQGSSAGLLETQYF. The CDR3 DNA reads as TGTGCCAGCAGCCAAGGGTCCTCAGCGGGATTACTGGAGACCCAGTACTTC.

This clonotype was observed many times. The chain recombines TRBV10-2 with TRBJ1-1; D gene unclear. V gave up 6 bases and J gave up 3 bases, with 11 bases separating them. The CDR3 spans 13 residues. CDR1 and CDR2 from the germline V gene are WSHSY and SAAADI. The CDR3, as DNA: TGCGCCAGCAGCGGAGGGCGTTACACTGAAGCTTTCTTT. Translating gives CASSGGRYTEAFF.

The table lists this clonotype with many counts. The chain combines TRBV3-1 with TRBJ2-7, with 8 bases identical to TRBD1. CDR1 and CDR2 from the germline V gene are LGHDT and YNNKEL (reference sequence). The CDR3 is made up of 13 amino acids. Unmatched junction bases numbered 4, after V lost 3 bases and J lost 6 bases. DNA for the CDR3: TGTGCCAGCAGCCACTCAGGGGGCAGCGAGCAGTACTTC. The encoded protein is CASSHSGGSEQYF.

This clonotype was seen ten or more times. This CDR3 is CATSDPTRSSSYEQYF. The CDR3 DNA reads TGTGCCACCAGTGACCCTACAAGGTCCAGCTCCTACGAGCAGTACTTC. The gene calls are TRBV24-1 and TRBJ2-7; D ambiguous. The CDR3 sequence is 16 residues long. Trimming cost V 4 bases and J 0 bases, with 15 bases left between them. The germline CDR1 and CDR2 sequences are KGHDR and SFDVKD.

The chain employs TRBV30 and TRBJ1-1, with D unclear. The germline V gene encodes CDR1 GTSNPN and CDR2 SVGIG (reference sequence). Trimming cost V 5 bases and J 1 base, with 11 bases left between them. The CDR3 runs 13 residues. The CDR3 loop reads CAWARVSNTEAFF. The DNA for the CDR3 is TGTGCCTGGGCCCGGGTTTCGAACACTGAAGCTTTCTTT.

Within the sample, this clonotype is medium-sized. The chain combines TRBV20-1 with TRBJ1-2, with D perhaps matching TRBD1 (6 bases). The CDR3 is 14 residues long. CDR1 and CDR2 (germline): DFQATT, SNEGSKA (reference sequence). V gave up 5 bases and J gave up 4 bases, with 17 bases separating them. CDR3 in amino acids: CSARTDRGPYGYTF. The CDR3 coding sequence is TGCAGTGCTCGGACAGATAGGGGACCCTATGGCTACACCTTC.

This clonotype appeared many times. This chain connects TRBV7-9 to TRBJ1-6; a weak D match, TRBD1 (5 bases). The CDR3 consists of 13 residues. V was clipped by 6 bases and J by 7 bases, with 10 bases between them. Germline V gene sequence: CDR1 SEHNR, CDR2 FQNEAQ (reference sequence). The CDR3 reads CASSEQANSPLHF. The CDR3 coding sequence is TGTGCCAGCAGTGAACAGGCCAATTCACCCCTCCACTTT.

This clonotype was recorded at least ten times. For the CDR3, the DNA is TGTGCCAGTAGAACTCGCCCGCAGAGCTATGGCTACACCTTC. Protein: CASRTRPQSYGYTF. The V call is TRBV19, the J call TRBJ1-2, with D unresolved. Germline-derived CDR1 and CDR2 are LNHDA and SQIVND (reference sequence). This CDR3 contains 14 residues. Trimming cost V 6 bases and J 4 bases, with 15 bases left between them.

This clonotype has a count of ten or more. The rearrangement uses TRBV20-1 and TRBJ1-1, with D perhaps TRBD1 (5 bases). V lost 0 bases and J 5 bases, leaving 19 bases between the germline ends. The CDR3 runs to 16 residues. Germline lookup yields CDR1 DFQATT and CDR2 SNEGSKA (reference sequence). The CDR3 sequence: CSARDDVDPRGTEAFF. The CDR3 DNA sequence: TGCAGTGCTAGAGATGACGTGGACCCAAGGGGTACTGAAGCTTTCTTT.

This clonotype was seen more than once but under ten times. The chain links TRBV29-1 to TRBJ1-1, with D possibly TRBD1 on 5 matching bases. CDR1 is SQVTM, CDR2 ANQGSEA, per germline. The CDR3 is made up of 10 amino acids. The germline V and J ends were trimmed by 7 bases and 8 bases, with 11 bases remaining between them. The CDR3 loop reads CSAGGGEAFF. CDR3 nucleotide sequence: TGCAGCGCCGGGGGGGGAGAAGCTTTCTTT.

This clonotype appeared many times. V usage is TRBV20-1 and J usage is TRBJ2-1; 7 bases map to TRBD2. Trimming cost V 2 bases and J 0 bases; bases outside gene matches: 4. Per germline, CDR1 DFQATT and CDR2 SNEGSKA (reference sequence). The CDR3 spans 15 residues. The CDR3 protein is CSARSSGNSYNEQFF. As DNA, the CDR3 is TGCAGTGCTAGATCTAGCGGAAACTCCTACAATGAGCAGTTCTTC.

This clonotype has ten or more counts. J is TRBJ2-7 and V is TRBV6-2 or TRBV6-3; D not certain. The CDR3 sequence is 14 residues long. The V gene lost 5 bases and the J gene lost 5 bases, with 16 bases spanning the gap. CDR1 MNHEY and CDR2 SVGEGT come from the germline V gene. The CDR3 sequence: CASSPWAGGDEQYF. The DNA of the CDR3 is TGTGCCAGCAGTCCATGGGCAGGCGGTGACGAGCAGTACTTC.

This clonotype was counted ten times or more. The V and J genes are TRBV15 and TRBJ1-1; D gene unclear. This CDR3 has 14 amino acids. Germline V gene data show CDR1 as LNHNV and CDR2 as YYDKDF (reference sequence). Trimming took off 0 bases at V and 6 bases at J, with 11 bases between the two ends. The CDR3: CATSRETGSPEAFF. DNA of the CDR3: TGTGCCACCAGCAGAGAAACGGGGTCGCCTGAAGCTTTCTTT. Looking up the rest from reference TRBV15 and TRBJ1-1 gives the full variable domain: DAMVIQNPRYQVTQFGKPVTLSCSQTLNHNVMYWYQQKSSQAPKLLFHYYDKDFNNEADTPDNFQSRRPNTSFCFLDIRSPGLGDTAMYLCATSRETGSPEAFFGQGTRLTVV.